These 23 T cell receptor beta chains were all obtained from the same sample, sequenced in a study of T-cell memory formation after mild COVID-19. TCRdb recomputed calls from the 5' RACE reads with MiXCR, one row per CDR3 protein. The table shows approximately 290,000 distinct CDR3 sequences, with just under 20% occurring only once. Sequencing was performed on PBMCs or a T cell subset sorted from them (not recorded which). Every receptor here comes from a young man who had mild COVID-19 (a few samples of this study predate the infection). Cell type and time point are not known.

This clonotype was seen more than once but under ten times. The J gene is TRBJ2-5, the V gene TRBV24-1; D is unresolved. V lost 5 bases to trimming and J lost 5 bases, with 5 bases between them. Germline V gene data show CDR1 as KGHDR and CDR2 as SFDVKD. The CDR3 is 11 amino acids. The CDR3 sequence is CATSAGETQYF. The DNA of the CDR3 is TGTGCCACCAGTGCTGGGGAGACCCAGTACTTC.

This chain joins TRBV18 and TRBJ2-1; D might be TRBD1 or TRBD2, each matching 5 bases. The CDR3 extends over 15 amino acids. The germline CDR1 and CDR2 sequences are KGHSH and LQKENI. Trimming took off 3 bases at V and 4 bases at J, with 13 bases between the two ends. The DNA for the CDR3 is TGTGCCAGCTCACCCGGGACCGAGGCATACAATGAGCAGTTCTTC. Its protein is CASSPGTEAYNEQFF. The full variable domain, its missing parts supplied by reference TRBV18 and TRBJ2-1, is NAGVMQNPRHLVRRRGQEARLRCSPMKGHSHVYWYRQLPEEGLKFMVYLQKENIIDESGMPKERFSAEFPKEGPSILRIQQVVRGDSAAYFCASSPGTEAYNEQFFGPGTRLTVL.

This rearrangement joins TRBV30 to TRBJ2-7, with D tentatively TRBD1 (6 bases). The CDR3 extends over 13 amino acids. V dropped 3 bases and J dropped 3 bases, with 12 bases sitting between them. CDR1 and CDR2 (germline): GTSNPN, SVGIG (reference sequence). CDR3 in amino acids: CAWSHDRRYEQYF. CDR3 in DNA: TGTGCCTGGAGCCATGACAGGCGCTACGAGCAGTACTTC.

This clonotype was observed a few times. The chain combines TRBV9 with TRBJ2-7; D gene uncertain. CDR1 and CDR2 from the germline V gene are SGDLS and YYNGEE. CDR3 length equals 14 residues. Deletions cut 3 bases from V and 2 bases from J, with 12 bases between. CDR3: CASSATDDPYEQYV. The CDR3, as DNA: TGTGCCAGCAGCGCCACAGATGACCCCTACGAGCAGTACGTC.

The chain recombines TRBV27 with TRBJ2-2; 13 nucleotides align to TRBD2. J was trimmed by 4 bases and V by 1 base; bases with no gene match: 9. Germline lookup yields CDR1 MNHEY and CDR2 SMNVEV (reference sequence). The CDR3 spans 19 residues. The CDR3 DNA follows: TGTGCCAGCAGTTTATTAACTAGCGGGGGGGGACACCTCACCGGGGAGCTGTTTTTT. As protein: CASSLLTSGGGHLTGELFF.

At least ten counts were recorded for this clonotype. The chain combines TRBV6-5 with TRBJ1-2, with a weak D call TRBD1 (6 bases). Germline CDR1 MNHEY, CDR2 SVGAGI. The CDR3 runs to 13 residues. Trimming left V 0 bases short and J 10 bases short, with 12 bases between. The CDR3 DNA reads as TGTGCCAGCAGTTACTCGAGGGGGTACTTCTACACCTTC. It translates to CASSYSRGYFYTF.

The chain uses TRBV7-9 and TRBJ2-1, with D perhaps TRBD1 (5 bases). Germline assignment: CDR1 SEHNR and CDR2 FQNEAQ (reference sequence). The V end was cut by 1 base, the J end by 7 bases, with 17 bases between. The CDR3 spans 16 residues. The CDR3 protein is CASSLGWVGARNEQFF. CDR3 bases: TGTGCCAGCAGCTTAGGTTGGGTAGGGGCGAGGAATGAGCAGTTCTTC. The full variable domain, rest sourced from reference TRBV7-9 and TRBJ2-1, is DTGVSQNPRHKITKRGQNVTFRCDPISEHNRLYWYRQTLGQGPEFLTYFQNEAQLEKSRLLSDRFSAERPKGSFSTLEIQRTEQGDSAMYLCASSLGWVGARNEQFFGPGTRLTVL.

V gene TRBV7-2 combines with J gene TRBJ2-7; 7 bases fit TRBD2. CDR1 and CDR2 from the germline V gene are SGHTA and FQGNSA. This CDR3 contains 17 residues. Germline trimming cut 3 bases from V and 0 bases from J; bases unmatched to any gene: 11. CDR3 DNA sequence: TGTGCCAGCAGCTTTAGTAGCCAGCGGGGTTACTCCTACGAGCAGTACTTC. Protein product: CASSFSSQRGYSYEQYF.

This clonotype was seen a handful of times. The V call is TRBV7-2, the J call TRBJ1-2; maybe TRBD1 (5 bases). Trimming left V 1 base short and J 4 bases short, with 13 bases between. CDR1 is SGHTA and CDR2 is FQGNSA in the germline V gene. This CDR3 has 15 amino acids. CDR3 nucleotides: TGTGCCAGCAGCTTAGAACGACAGACCAGCTATGGCTACACCTTC. Translation gives CASSLERQTSYGYTF.

The chain links TRBV7-3 to TRBJ1-1; D might be TRBD1 (5 bases). This CDR3 spans 15 amino acids. CDR1 is SGHTA, CDR2 FQGTGA, per germline. V lost 5 bases and J lost 4, with 17 bases in between. CDR3: CASSRVGGVGTEAFF. In DNA, the CDR3 is TGTGCCAGCAGCAGAGTTGGGGGGGTCGGCACTGAAGCTTTCTTT.

V gene TRBV4-1 combines with J gene TRBJ2-1; TRBD2 matches 15 bases. Germline values: CDR1 MGHRA, CDR2 YSYEKL. The CDR3 consists of 18 residues. The trim removed 6 bases at V and 0 bases at J, leaving 6 bases unmatched. The CDR3 reads CASSAGTSGGFSYNEQFF. The CDR3 nucleotides read TGCGCCAGCAGTGCCGGGACTAGCGGGGGGTTCTCCTACAATGAGCAGTTCTTC.

This CDR3 is CASSQEGGTQYF. The CDR3 DNA reads as TGTGCCAGCAGCCAAGAAGGGGGTACCCAGTACTTC. The chain carries TRBV3-1 and TRBJ2-5, with a tentative D call TRBD1 (6 bases). The CDR3 consists of 12 residues. CDR1 and CDR2 (germline): LGHDT, YNNKEL (reference sequence). V was trimmed by 0 bases and J by 8 bases, leaving 7 bases between them.

As concerns this clonotype: A much more abundant neighbour one base away suggests this may be a read error. The chain is built from TRBV7-9 and TRBJ2-1; unclear D gene. The CDR3 spans 11 residues. V was trimmed by 7 bases and J by 5 bases, leaving 6 bases between them. Per the germline V gene, CDR1 is SEHNR and CDR2 is FQNEAQ (reference sequence). The DNA of the CDR3 is TGTGCCAGCACCAAGCACAATGAGCAGTTCTTC. Its protein product is CASTKHNEQFF.

In this sample, this clonotype turned up a few times. The rearrangement joins TRBV5-1 to TRBJ1-1; TRBD1 might be the D (6 bases). V gave up 3 bases and J gave up 5 bases, with 14 bases separating them. The CDR3 has 14 residues. The germline CDR1 and CDR2 sequences are SGHRS and YFSETQ. This CDR3 reads CASSSRRGGTEAFF. The CDR3 DNA sequence: TGCGCCAGCAGCTCCCGCAGGGGAGGAACTGAAGCTTTCTTT.

This clonotype was detected a few times. The chain recombines TRBV6-5 with TRBJ1-5; no firm D call. The germline gives CDR1 MNHEY, CDR2 SVGAGI. V lost 5 bases and J lost 0, with 8 bases in between. This CDR3 is built from 14 residues. CDR3 protein: CASSPSYSNQPQHF. CDR3 coding DNA: TGTGCCAGCAGTCCGAGTTATAGCAATCAGCCCCAGCATTTT.

The chain is built from TRBV13 and TRBJ2-3; 15 bases align to TRBD2. Germline V gene lookup returns CDR1 PRHDT and CDR2 FYEKMQ (reference sequence). V dropped 4 bases and J dropped 0; count of bases not matched to a gene: 14. The CDR3 contains 21 residues. The chain's CDR3 is CASSSARFGLAGGPSTDTQYF. The DNA of the CDR3 is TGTGCCAGCAGCTCCGCCAGATTCGGACTAGCGGGGGGGCCGAGCACAGATACGCAGTATTTT.

The table lists this clonotype with a few counts. The chain is built from TRBV2 and TRBJ2-7; perhaps TRBD1 as D (6 bases). The V and J ends lost 7 bases and 8 bases respectively, with 21 bases between them. The CDR3 length is 14 residues. The germline V gene has CDR1 SNHLY and CDR2 FYNNEI. The CDR3 reads CASTENTGTWQQYF. CDR3 nucleotide sequence: TGTGCCAGCACCGAGAATACAGGGACGTGGCAGCAGTACTTC.

In its sample, this clonotype was seen a few times. V usage is TRBV7-9 and J usage is TRBJ1-6; D unclear. CDR1 SEHNR and CDR2 FQNEAQ come from the germline V gene (reference sequence). The CDR3 is 12 amino acids. Trimming took off 1 base at V and 6 bases at J, with 1 base between the two ends. The CDR3 protein is CASSLVNSPLHF. CDR3 bases: TGTGCCAGCAGCTTAGTTAATTCACCCCTCCACTTT.

In its sample, this clonotype was seen many times. The V and J genes are TRBV7-2 and TRBJ1-2; TRBD1 matches at 7 bases. V shed 5 bases and J 8 bases; nucleotides not matched to a gene: 11. The CDR3 contains 14 residues. Germline V gene data show CDR1 as SGHTA and CDR2 as FQGNSA. The CDR3, as DNA: TGTGCCAGCAGCCCCGGGACAGATGGGGGCGGCTACACCTTC. Its protein product is CASSPGTDGGGYTF.

The chain employs TRBV9 and TRBJ2-1; 12 nucleotides match TRBD2. Looked up from germline, CDR1 is SGDLS and CDR2 is YYNGEE. The length of the CDR3 is 15 residues. The trim removed 4 bases at V and 7 bases at J, leaving 6 bases unmatched. CDR3 nucleotides: TGTGCCAGCAGCATGACTAGCGGGGGCCTTAATGAGCAGTTCTTC. Residues: CASSMTSGGLNEQFF.

The rearrangement links TRBV6-5 to TRBJ2-1; TRBD1 agrees at 7 bases. Germline loops: CDR1 MNHEY, CDR2 SVGAGI. V was clipped by 8 bases and J by 8 bases; unmatched bases: 3. CDR3 size: 11 residues. DNA of the CDR3: TGTGCCAGCGCAGGGGGAGATGAGCAGTTCTTC. Amino acid sequence: CASAGGDEQFF.

The chain combines TRBV5-6 with TRBJ1-5; a possible D gene is TRBD1 (5 bases). The CDR3 sequence is 15 residues long. V lost 1 base to trimming and J lost 3 bases, with 11 bases between them. Germline values: CDR1 SGHDT, CDR2 YYEEEE. The chain's CDR3 is CASSLQGWNNQPQHF. CDR3 nucleotides: TGTGCCAGCAGCTTGCAGGGATGGAACAATCAGCCCCAGCATTTT.

This chain joins TRBV20-1 and TRBJ1-1; unclear D gene. The germline CDR1 and CDR2 sequences are DFQATT and SNEGSKA (reference sequence). CDR3 size: 13 residues. The V end lost 3 bases, the J end lost 1 base, and 9 bases lay between the germline ends. This CDR3 is CSASNSRNTEAFF. For the CDR3, the DNA is TGCAGTGCTAGTAATAGTCGGAACACTGAAGCTTTCTTT.